This entry lists 9 T cell receptor beta chains sequenced from one sample in a study of circulating and synovial CD4+ cells in juvenile arthritis. The table came from immunoSEQ multiplex PCR; TCRdb's copy has only in-frame clones and leaves some out. The sample has about 32,000 clones, 90% to 95% seen once. The specimen was CD4+ T cells from blood. These TCRs come from a human donor with juvenile idiopathic arthritis.

This sequence joins TRBV5-1 and TRBJ2-3, with 8 bases identical to TRBD1. The V gene end was trimmed by 3 bases and the J gene end by 2 bases; junction bases not matched to a gene: 5. Germline assignment: CDR1 SGHRS and CDR2 YFSETQ. CDR3 length: 15 residues. Here the CDR3 reads CASSYRTGPTDTQYF. The DNA of the CDR3 is TGCGCCAGCAGCTACCGGACAGGGCCCACAGATACGCAGTATTTT.

The chain is built from TRBV28 and TRBJ2-1; TRBD2 matches 10 bases. V lost 6 bases, J lost 1 base, and 15 bases stayed unmatched. Germline CDR1 is MDHEN and CDR2 is SYDVKM. CDR3 size: 19 residues. The CDR3 DNA reads TGTGCCAGCAGCGCACTCAGGGCTAGCGGGAGAAGGTCCTACAATGAGCAGTTCTTC. It specifies CASSALRASGRRSYNEQFF.

J is TRBJ2-7 and V is TRBV2; D perhaps matches TRBD1 (5 bases). The CDR3 runs 14 residues. Trimming took off 10 bases at V and 1 base at J, with 17 bases between the two ends. Germline V gene lookup returns CDR1 SNHLY and CDR2 FYNNEI. Here the CDR3 reads CATRQLYSSYEQYF. CDR3 DNA: TGTGCCACGCGACAGCTGTATTCATCCTACGAGCAGTACTTC.

This chain connects TRBV29-1 to TRBJ1-1; no firm D call. Per the germline V gene, CDR1 is SQVTM and CDR2 is ANQGSEA. The CDR3 is made up of 11 amino acids. Trimming stripped 6 bases from V and 6 bases from J, with 11 bases between. CDR3 coding DNA: TGCAGCGTCGGCGGCAGTCCTGAAGCTTTCTTT. Its protein product is CSVGGSPEAFF.

CDR3: CASRNGGNSYEQYF. DNA of the CDR3: TGTGCCAGTAGGAACGGGGGGAACTCCTACGAGCAGTACTTC. This chain connects TRBV19 to TRBJ2-7, with 7 bases fitting TRBD2. Germline trimming cut 6 bases from V and 0 bases from J; bases unmatched to any gene: 5. The CDR3 is 14 residues long. Per the germline V gene, CDR1 is LNHDA and CDR2 is SQIVND (reference sequence).

This chain joins TRBV5-4 and TRBJ2-7; 7 nucleotides match TRBD2. V dropped 2 bases and J dropped 6; count of bases not matched to a gene: 11. Germline CDR1 reads SGHNT; CDR2 reads YYREEE (reference sequence). The length of the CDR3 is 15 residues. Here the CDR3 DNA reads TGTGCCAGCAGCTTAGCAGGTGGTTTAGCGGGCGAGCAGTACTTC. This gives the protein CASSLAGGLAGEQYF.

The gene calls are TRBV6-1 and TRBJ2-2; D possibly corresponds to TRBD1 (6 bases). The germline gives CDR1 MNHNS, CDR2 SASEGT. Trimming took off 4 bases at V and 5 bases at J, with 11 bases between the two ends. The CDR3 is 14 amino acids. CDR3 protein: CASSALRGTGELFF. The CDR3 DNA reads TGTGCCAGCAGTGCACTGAGGGGGACCGGGGAGCTGTTTTTT.

Here the CDR3 DNA reads TGTGCCAGCTCACCACCTGGTGGGACTAGCATGGACACCGGGGAGCTGTTTTTT. This encodes CASSPPGGTSMDTGELFF. The V and J genes are TRBV18 and TRBJ2-2, with 9 bases that match TRBD2. V lost 0 bases to trimming and J lost 3 bases; unmatched junction nucleotides: 8. CDR3 length: 18 amino acids. The germline CDR1 and CDR2 sequences are KGHSH and LQKENI.

The V call is TRBV20-1, the J call TRBJ1-2; no clear D. V was shortened by 0 bases and J by 11 bases, with 10 bases between the two germline ends. This CDR3 spans 11 amino acids. Germline values: CDR1 DFQATT, CDR2 SNEGSKA (reference sequence). CDR3: CSARDFRYYTF. Written as DNA, the CDR3 is TGCAGTGCTAGAGATTTCAGATATTACACCTTC.